This T cell receptor (beta chain) was recorded in a study of cytomegalovirus exposure and HLA in healthy donors. Notes on the study in general: Reported findings show TCR beta sequences accurately forecast HLA-A and HLA-B alleles in most subjects.

A note on this clone: The antigen remains undetermined.

With 60 Vbeta and 13 Jbeta primers, the PCR was carried out. This table comes from immunoSEQ multiplex PCR, and its TCRdb copy is limited to in-frame clones, with some not included. Seen here are 150,000 to 200,000 clones, around 84% observed once, and the top ten hold roughly 1.9%. Germline V lookup: CDR1 MNHEY, CDR2 SMNVEV (reference sequence). Trimming took 3 bases from V and 6 from J, leaving 17 bases between them. The CDR3 is made up of 15 amino acids. The genes are TRBV27 and TRBJ1-1, with D possibly being TRBD1 (5 bases). The origin of this receptor is a man aged 18 to 35 in good health and CMV-seronegative. Sample: PBMCs. CDR3 coding DNA: TGTGCCAGCAGTTTCCGACCGGGGGGGGTTCCTGAAGCTTTCTTT. Its translation: CASSFRPGGVPEAFF.